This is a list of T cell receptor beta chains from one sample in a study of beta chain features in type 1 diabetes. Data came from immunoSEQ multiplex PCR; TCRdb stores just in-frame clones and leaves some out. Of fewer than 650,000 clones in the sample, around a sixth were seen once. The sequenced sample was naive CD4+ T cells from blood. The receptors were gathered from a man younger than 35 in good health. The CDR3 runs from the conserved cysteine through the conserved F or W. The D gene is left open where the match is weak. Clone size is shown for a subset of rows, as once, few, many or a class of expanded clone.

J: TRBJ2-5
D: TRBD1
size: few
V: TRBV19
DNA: TGTGCCAGTAGTATACAGGGGGCGAATAGCGAGACCCAGTACTTC
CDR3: CASSIQGANSETQYF

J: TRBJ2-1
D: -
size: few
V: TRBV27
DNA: TGTGCCAGCAGCCTCCGGGGGCGGGCCTACAATGAGCAGTTCTTC
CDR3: CASSLRGRAYNEQFF

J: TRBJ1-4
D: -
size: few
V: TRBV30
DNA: TGTGCCTGGAGGTCGCCGGGACGGGGACGGACAAATGAAAAACTGTTTTTT
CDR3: CAWRSPGRGRTNEKLFF

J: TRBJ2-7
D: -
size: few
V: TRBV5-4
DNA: TGTGCCAGCAGCTTGGCCATAGGGAACCTCGAGCAGTACTTC
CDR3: CASSLAIGNLEQYF

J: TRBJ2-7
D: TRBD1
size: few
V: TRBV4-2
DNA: TGTGCCAGCAGGGGGGACAGGGGTTCCGAGCAGTACTTC
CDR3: CASRGDRGSEQYF

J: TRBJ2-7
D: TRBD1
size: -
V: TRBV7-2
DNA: TGTGCCAGCAGCCCTGGGACAGGGTGGGCCTACGAGCAGTACTTC
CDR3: CASSPGTGWAYEQYF

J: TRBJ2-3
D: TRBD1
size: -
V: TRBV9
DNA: TGTGCCAGCAGCGCCACAGGGGGCAAGGGGACAGATACGCAGTATTTT
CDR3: CASSATGGKGTDTQYF

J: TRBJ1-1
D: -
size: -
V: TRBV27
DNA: TGTGCCAGCAGTTTAAGCGGGGGTCGGTCTGAAGCTTTCTTT
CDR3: CASSLSGGRSEAFF

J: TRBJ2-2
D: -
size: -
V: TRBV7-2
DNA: TGTGCCAGCCGGGAGAGGGGGGCTTTGCCCGGGGAGCTGTTTTTT
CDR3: CASRERGALPGELFF

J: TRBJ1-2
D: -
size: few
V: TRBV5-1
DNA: TGCGCCAGCAGCTTGGAGAGCTATGGCTACACCTTC
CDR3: CASSLESYGYTF

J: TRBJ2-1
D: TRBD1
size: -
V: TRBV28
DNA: TGTGCCAGCAGTTTATATGGGACAGGGAGTCGAAATGAGCAGTTCTTC
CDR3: CASSLYGTGSRNEQFF

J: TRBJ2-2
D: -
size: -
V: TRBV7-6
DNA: TGTGCCAGCAGCTTAGGGTCGGGAGTTCGCACCGGGGAGCTGTTTTTT
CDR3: CASSLGSGVRTGELFF

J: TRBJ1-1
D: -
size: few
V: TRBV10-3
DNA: TGTGCCATCAGCAGCTACCGGGACTTCGACACTGAAGCTTTCTTT
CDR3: CAISSYRDFDTEAFF

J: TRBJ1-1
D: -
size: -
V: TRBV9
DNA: TGTGCCAGCAGCCCTCGCACTGGACGAGACACTGAAGCTTTCTTT
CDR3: CASSPRTGRDTEAFF

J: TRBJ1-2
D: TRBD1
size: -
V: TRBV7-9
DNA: TGTGCCAGCAGACCTGGGACAGGGGGAAACTATGGCTACACCTTC
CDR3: CASRPGTGGNYGYTF

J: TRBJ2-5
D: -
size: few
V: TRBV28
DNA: TGTGCCAGCAGTCAACCGACGGTGTACCAAGAGACCCAGTACTTC
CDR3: CASSQPTVYQETQYF

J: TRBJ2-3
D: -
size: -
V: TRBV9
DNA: TGTGCCAGCAGCGTTAAGGAGGGACGTACGCAGTATTTT
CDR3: CASSVKEGRTQYF

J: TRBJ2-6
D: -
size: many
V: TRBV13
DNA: TGTGCCAGCAGCTTCCCCGGGCAGGGGATGACCAACGTCCTGACTTTC
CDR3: CASSFPGQGMTNVLTF

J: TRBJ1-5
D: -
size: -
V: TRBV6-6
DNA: TGTGCCAGCAGTTACCCAGGGGCGGCATCGGGTCAGCCCCAGCATTTT
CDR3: CASSYPGAASGQPQHF

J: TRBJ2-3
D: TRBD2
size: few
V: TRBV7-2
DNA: TGTGCCAGCAGCCGCCGACTTACCTTAGCGGGAGGGGCAGATACGCAGTATTTT
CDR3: CASSRRLTLAGGADTQYF

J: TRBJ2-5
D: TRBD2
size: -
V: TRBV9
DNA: TGTGCCAGCAGCGTAGCGGCGGGAGCGGAAGAGACCCAGTACTTC
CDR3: CASSVAAGAEETQYF

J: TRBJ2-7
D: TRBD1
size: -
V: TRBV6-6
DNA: TGTGCCAGCAGTTACTCGGGACAGGGCTACGAGCAGTACTTC
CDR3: CASSYSGQGYEQYF

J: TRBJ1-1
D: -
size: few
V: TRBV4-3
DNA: TGCGCCAGCAGCCGGCAGGAGAACACTGAAGCTTTCTTT
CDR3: CASSRQENTEAFF